Below are 20 T cell receptor beta chains sequenced from a single sample in a study of cytomegalovirus exposure and HLA in healthy donors. The PCR employed 60 Vbeta primers together with 13 Jbeta primers. Clones were read by immunoSEQ multiplex PCR, and TCRdb kept only the in-frame ones, dropping some. This table has 110,000 or so clones, less than 80% appearing once. Source material: PBMCs. These receptors were taken from a woman aged 45-59 years in good health and CMV-seropositive.

The chain has TRBV11-2 and TRBJ1-1, with 8 positions matching TRBD1. V trimming: 2 bases; J trimming: 1 base; junction bases outside the gene matches: 6. This CDR3 contains 16 residues. Germline V CDR1 and CDR2: SGHAT, FQNNGV. CDR3 in amino acids: CASSLRWGQANTEAFF. The CDR3, as DNA: TGTGCCAGCAGCTTACGCTGGGGACAGGCGAACACTGAAGCTTTCTTT.

This chain uses TRBV9 with TRBJ2-3; 8 bases are shared with TRBD2. Germline CDR1 and CDR2: SGDLS and YYNGEE. This CDR3 is 18 amino acids long. Losses at the gene ends were 0 bases for V and 4 bases for J; bases not matched to a gene: 13. CDR3 protein: CASSVALDREGLADTQYF. The CDR3, as DNA: TGTGCCAGCAGCGTAGCTCTGGATCGGGAGGGCCTGGCAGATACGCAGTATTTT.

A single count supports this clone. V usage is TRBV6-1 and J usage is TRBJ1-3, with a tentative D call TRBD1 (5 bases). Trimming shortened V by 1 base and J by 0 bases, and 10 bases separated the two germline ends. Looked up from germline, CDR1 is MNHNS and CDR2 is SASEGT. CDR3 length: 16 amino acids. The CDR3 reads CASSEVVGGSGNTIYF. The CDR3 nucleotides are TGTGCCAGCAGTGAAGTGGTGGGGGGCTCTGGAAACACCATATATTTT.

V gene TRBV6-1 combines with J gene TRBJ2-7; perhaps TRBD1 as D (6 bases). This CDR3 has 15 residues. Germline assignment: CDR1 MNHNS and CDR2 SASEGT. Trimming removed 5 bases at V and 3 bases at J, with 17 bases between. This CDR3 is CASSPPPGQNYEQYF. The CDR3, as DNA: TGTGCCAGCAGTCCCCCACCGGGACAAAACTACGAGCAGTACTTC.

The gene calls are TRBV4-1 and TRBJ2-2; D is possibly TRBD1 (5 bases). Germline V CDR1 and CDR2: MGHRA, YSYEKL. Trimming pared 2 bases from V and 3 bases from J, leaving 16 bases between. This CDR3 region has 17 residues. The CDR3 here is CASSQIRRRDDTGELFF. The CDR3 region has the DNA TGCGCCAGCAGCCAAATTCGGCGCAGGGATGACACCGGGGAGCTGTTTTTT.

This clone has ten or more counts. CDR3 residues: CASQTSGDSYEQYF. CDR3 bases: TGTGCCAGCCAGACTAGCGGGGACTCCTACGAGCAGTACTTC. The chain is built from TRBV6-6 and TRBJ2-7; 11 bases fit TRBD2. CDR3 size: 14 residues. Germline loops: CDR1 MNHNY, CDR2 SVGAGI (reference sequence). Losses at the gene ends were 8 bases for V and 0 bases for J; bases not matched to a gene: 3.

The chain couples TRBV7-2 to TRBJ2-2, with D unclear. Per the germline V gene, CDR1 is SGHTA and CDR2 is FQGNSA. The CDR3 runs to 14 residues. V lost 1 base and J lost 6, with 9 bases in between. CDR3 sequence (DNA): TGTGCCAGCAGCTTAGGACCGAGGTCCGGGGAGCTGTTTTTT. Its protein is CASSLGPRSGELFF.

The chain uses TRBV5-1 and TRBJ1-6, with no clear D. Trimming took 1 base from V and 8 from J, leaving 4 bases between them. CDR3 length: 12 residues. Germline V CDR1 and CDR2: SGHRS, YFSETQ. CDR3 sequence: CASSLSDSPLHF. The CDR3 DNA reads as TGCGCCAGCAGCTTGTCCGATTCACCCCTCCACTTT.

CDR3 sequence: CASSLAGQGFDTQYF. CDR3 coding DNA: TGCGCCAGCAGCTTGGCGGGACAGGGATTCGATACGCAGTATTTT. The rearrangement joins TRBV5-1 to TRBJ2-3; 9 positions agree with TRBD1. The V gene end was trimmed by 0 bases and the J gene end by 6 bases; junction bases not matched to a gene: 5. The CDR3 is made up of 15 amino acids. Germline assignment: CDR1 SGHRS and CDR2 YFSETQ.

This chain connects TRBV29-1 to TRBJ2-3, with TRBD2 matching over 7 bases. The germline V gene has CDR1 SQVTM and CDR2 ANQGSEA. Trimming cost V 1 base and J 4 bases; bases outside gene matches: 8. The CDR3 has 15 amino acids. CDR3 bases: TGCAGCGTTGAAGGGGGAGCGGGGCTTTCAGATACGCAGTATTTT. Its protein product is CSVEGGAGLSDTQYF.

There are a few counts of this clone. This chain links TRBV5-1 with TRBJ2-2, with 7 positions matching TRBD2. Germline trimming cut 0 bases from V and 6 bases from J; bases unmatched to any gene: 8. There are 16 residues in the CDR3. Germline loops: CDR1 SGHRS, CDR2 YFSETQ. For the CDR3, the DNA is TGCGCCAGCAGCTTGGTACCGGGAGGTATATCCGGGGAGCTGTTTTTT. Translating it yields CASSLVPGGISGELFF.

The V call is TRBV9, the J call TRBJ2-1; the D gene is possibly TRBD2 (5 bases). The CDR3 has 14 amino acids. Trimming took off 2 bases at V and 6 bases at J, with 12 bases between the two ends. Germline CDR1 reads SGDLS; CDR2 reads YYNGEE. The CDR3 DNA follows: TGTGCCAGCAGCGTTCGGGATGCGATCAATGAGCAGTTCTTC. Encoded protein: CASSVRDAINEQFF.

V and J are TRBV5-1 and TRBJ2-1; 8 nucleotides line up with TRBD2. With 6 bases clipped from V and 7 bases from J, the junction kept 12 bases outside the gene matches. The CDR3 runs 15 residues. Germline CDR1 and CDR2: SGHRS and YFSETQ. CDR3 bases: TGCGCCAGCAAAGGAGCGGGAGTTATCCGGAATGAGCAGTTCTTC. It yields the protein CASKGAGVIRNEQFF.

This chain uses TRBV7-2 with TRBJ1-5; weak D call: TRBD1 (5 bases). Trimming stripped 5 bases from V and 3 bases from J, with 14 bases between. The CDR3 runs to 15 residues. CDR1 and CDR2 (germline): SGHTA, FQGNSA. The CDR3 loop reads CASSIMGGSNQPQHF. The CDR3 nucleotides read TGTGCCAGCAGCATAATGGGGGGGTCCAATCAGCCCCAGCATTTT.

The chain recombines TRBV5-1 with TRBJ1-1; D is ambiguous. Germline V gene data show CDR1 as SGHRS and CDR2 as YFSETQ. The CDR3 extends over 13 amino acids. With 5 bases removed from V and 3 bases from J, the gap between germline ends came to 11 bases. The CDR3 protein is CASSKTPYTEAFF. Here the CDR3 DNA reads TGCGCCAGCAGTAAGACACCTTACACTGAAGCTTTCTTT.

This sequence joins TRBV28 and TRBJ2-1; 8 nucleotides match TRBD2. The CDR3 spans 15 residues. J gave up 6 bases and V 2 bases, and 6 bases lay outside the gene matches. Germline loops: CDR1 MDHEN, CDR2 SYDVKM. The CDR3 DNA reads as TGTGCCAGCAGTTTACCTCGACTAGCGTCCAATGAGCAGTTCTTC. Amino acid sequence: CASSLPRLASNEQFF.

The chain combines TRBV9 with TRBJ1-2; D may be TRBD1 (5 bases). V was cut by 4 bases and J by 6 bases, with 19 bases left in between. The germline V gene has CDR1 SGDLS and CDR2 YYNGEE. The CDR3 spans 15 residues. CDR3 DNA sequence: TGTGCCAGCAGCCTCCACAGGAGCCTTGAGCATGGCTACACCTTC. It specifies CASSLHRSLEHGYTF. The full variable domain, with the rest looked up from reference TRBV9 and TRBJ1-2, is DSGVTQTPKHLITATGQRVTLRCSPRSGDLSVYWYQQSLDQGLQFLIQYYNGEERAKGNILERFSAQQFPDLHSELNLSSLELGDSALYFCASSLHRSLEHGYTFGSGTRLTVV.

V gene TRBV5-5 combines with J gene TRBJ2-2; 8 nucleotides line up with TRBD1. V was clipped by 1 base and J by 4 bases; unmatched bases: 3. CDR1 is SGHKS and CDR2 is YYEKEE in the germline V gene (reference sequence). The CDR3 totals 15 residues. Here the CDR3 reads CASSLIGTGTGELFF. The DNA of the CDR3 is TGTGCCAGCAGCTTGATAGGGACAGGCACCGGGGAGCTGTTTTTT.

The table lists this clone with a count of one. CDR3 DNA sequence: TGTGCCAGCAGTAAACTAGCGGGGGGGCGTCGGGAGCAGTTCTTC. As protein: CASSKLAGGRREQFF. The rearrangement uses TRBV6-5 and TRBJ2-1, with TRBD2 matching 13 bases. The trim removed 5 bases at V and 10 bases at J, leaving 8 bases unmatched. CDR1 is MNHEY and CDR2 is SVGAGI in the germline V gene. The CDR3 sequence is 15 residues long.

This clone was observed once. This chain connects TRBV4-3 to TRBJ1-3; D remains ambiguous. The germline CDR1 and CDR2 sequences are LGHNA and YSLEER. There are 15 residues in the CDR3. The germline V and J ends were trimmed by 1 base and 0 bases, with 7 bases remaining between them. The CDR3 protein is CASSQGSGSGNTIYF. DNA for the CDR3: TGCGCCAGCAGCCAAGGGTCAGGCTCTGGAAACACCATATATTTT.